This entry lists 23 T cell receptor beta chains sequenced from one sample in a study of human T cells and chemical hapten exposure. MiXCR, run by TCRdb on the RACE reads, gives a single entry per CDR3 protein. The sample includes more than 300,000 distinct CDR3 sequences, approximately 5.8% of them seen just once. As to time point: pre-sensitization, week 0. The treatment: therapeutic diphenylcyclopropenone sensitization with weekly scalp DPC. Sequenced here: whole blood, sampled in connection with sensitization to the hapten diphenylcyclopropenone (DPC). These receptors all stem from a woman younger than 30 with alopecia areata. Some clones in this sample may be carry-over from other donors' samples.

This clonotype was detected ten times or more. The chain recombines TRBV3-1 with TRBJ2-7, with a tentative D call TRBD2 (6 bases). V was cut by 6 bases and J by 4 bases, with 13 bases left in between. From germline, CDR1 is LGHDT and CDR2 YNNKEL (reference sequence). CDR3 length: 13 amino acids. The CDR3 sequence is CASSKLGGYEQYF. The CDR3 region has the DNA TGTGCCAGCAGTAAACTGGGGGGTTACGAGCAGTACTTC.

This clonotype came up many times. The CDR3 spells CSARAIGAAANSQPQHF. In nucleotides, the CDR3 is TGCAGTGCTAGAGCAATAGGGGCCGCCGCCAACAGTCAGCCCCAGCATTTT. V and J are TRBV20-1 and TRBJ1-5; TRBD1 is a possible D gene (5 bases). CDR1 is DFQATT, CDR2 SNEGSKA, per germline (reference sequence). The CDR3 consists of 17 residues. V lost 1 base, J lost 6 bases, and 22 bases lay in between.

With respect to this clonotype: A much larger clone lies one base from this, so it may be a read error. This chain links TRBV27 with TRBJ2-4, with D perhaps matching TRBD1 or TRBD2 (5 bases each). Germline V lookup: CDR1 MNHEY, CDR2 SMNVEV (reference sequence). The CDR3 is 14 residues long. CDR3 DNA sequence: TGTGCCAGCAGTTTAGGGGGAGCCAAAAACTTTCAGTACTTC. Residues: CASSLGGAKNFQYF.

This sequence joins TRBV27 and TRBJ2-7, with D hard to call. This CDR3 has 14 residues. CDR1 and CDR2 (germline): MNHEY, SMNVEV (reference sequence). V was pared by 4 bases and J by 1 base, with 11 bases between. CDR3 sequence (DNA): TGTGCCAGCAGTTACTCTCACCGATCCTACGAGCAGTACTTC. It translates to CASSYSHRSYEQYF.

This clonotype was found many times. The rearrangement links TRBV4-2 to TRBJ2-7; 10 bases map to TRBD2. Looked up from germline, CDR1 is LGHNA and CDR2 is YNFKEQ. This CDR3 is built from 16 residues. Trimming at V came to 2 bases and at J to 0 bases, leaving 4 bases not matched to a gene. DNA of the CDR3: TGTGCCAGCAGCCAACCAGCGGGGGGGCCCTCCTACGAGCAGTACTTC. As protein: CASSQPAGGPSYEQYF.

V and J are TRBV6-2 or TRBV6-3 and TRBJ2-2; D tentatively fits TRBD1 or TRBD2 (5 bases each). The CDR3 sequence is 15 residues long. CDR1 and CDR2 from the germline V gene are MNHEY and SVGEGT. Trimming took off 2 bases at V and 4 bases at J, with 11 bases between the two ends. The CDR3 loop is CASSYESGTTGELFF. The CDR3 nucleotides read TGTGCCAGCAGTTACGAATCGGGGACCACCGGGGAGCTGTTTTTT.

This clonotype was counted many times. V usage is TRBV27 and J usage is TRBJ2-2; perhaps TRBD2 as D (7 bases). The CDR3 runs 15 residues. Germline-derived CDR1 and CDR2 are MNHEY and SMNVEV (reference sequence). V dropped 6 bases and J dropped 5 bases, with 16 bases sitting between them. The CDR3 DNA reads TGTGCCAGCAGCGGACGGGGGGCCAGGACCGGGGAGCTGTTTTTT. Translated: CASSGRGARTGELFF.

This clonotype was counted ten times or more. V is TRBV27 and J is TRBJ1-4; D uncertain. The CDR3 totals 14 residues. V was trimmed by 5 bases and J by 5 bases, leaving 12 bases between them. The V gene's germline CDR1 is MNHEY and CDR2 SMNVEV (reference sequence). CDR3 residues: CASSPWGRNEKLFF. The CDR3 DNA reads TGTGCCAGCAGTCCGTGGGGTAGGAATGAAAAACTGTTTTTT. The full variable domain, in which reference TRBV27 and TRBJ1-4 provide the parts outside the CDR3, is EAQVTQNPRYLITVTGKKLTVTCSQNMNHEYMSWYRQDPGLGLRQIYYSMNVEVTDKGDVPEGYKVSRKEKRNFPLILESPSPNQTSLYFCASSPWGRNEKLFFGSGTQLSVL.

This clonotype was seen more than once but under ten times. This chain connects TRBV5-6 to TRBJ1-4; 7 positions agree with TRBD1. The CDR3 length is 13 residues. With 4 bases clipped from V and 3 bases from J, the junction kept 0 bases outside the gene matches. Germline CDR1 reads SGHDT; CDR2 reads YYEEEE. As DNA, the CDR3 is TGTGCCAGCAGCCAGGGGGCTAATGAAAAACTGTTTTTT. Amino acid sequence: CASSQGANEKLFF.

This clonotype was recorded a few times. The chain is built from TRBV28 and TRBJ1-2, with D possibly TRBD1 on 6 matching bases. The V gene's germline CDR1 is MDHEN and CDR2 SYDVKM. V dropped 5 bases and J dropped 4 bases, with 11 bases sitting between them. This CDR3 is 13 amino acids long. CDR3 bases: TGTGCCAGCAGTCGGACAGTTCTCTATGGCTACACCTTC. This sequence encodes CASSRTVLYGYTF.

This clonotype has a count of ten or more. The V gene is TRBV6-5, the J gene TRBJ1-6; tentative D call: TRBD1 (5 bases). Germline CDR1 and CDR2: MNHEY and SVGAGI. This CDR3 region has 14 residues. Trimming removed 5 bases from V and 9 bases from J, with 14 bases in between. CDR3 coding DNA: TGTGCCAGCAGTAGCACCCCGGGACGTTCACCCCTCCACTTT. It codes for CASSSTPGRSPLHF.

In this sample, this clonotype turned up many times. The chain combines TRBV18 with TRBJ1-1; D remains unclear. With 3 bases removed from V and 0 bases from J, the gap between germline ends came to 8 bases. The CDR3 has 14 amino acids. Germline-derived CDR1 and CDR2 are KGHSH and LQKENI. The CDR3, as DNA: TGTGCCAGCTCACCGAGTACCCTGAACACTGAAGCTTTCTTT. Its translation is CASSPSTLNTEAFF.

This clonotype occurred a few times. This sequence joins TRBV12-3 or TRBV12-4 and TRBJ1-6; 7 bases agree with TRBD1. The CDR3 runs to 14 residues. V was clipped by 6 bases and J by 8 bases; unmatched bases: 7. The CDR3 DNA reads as TGTGCCAGCAGCCGCTGGACAGGTGATTCACCCCTCCACTTT. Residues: CASSRWTGDSPLHF.

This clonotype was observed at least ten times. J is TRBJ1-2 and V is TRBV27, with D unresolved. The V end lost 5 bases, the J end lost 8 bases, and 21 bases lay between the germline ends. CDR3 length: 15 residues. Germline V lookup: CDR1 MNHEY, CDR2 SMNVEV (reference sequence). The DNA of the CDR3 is TGTGCCAGCAGTGGGTTGACCGCCCCTGTATCGGGCTACACCTTC. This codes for CASSGLTAPVSGYTF.

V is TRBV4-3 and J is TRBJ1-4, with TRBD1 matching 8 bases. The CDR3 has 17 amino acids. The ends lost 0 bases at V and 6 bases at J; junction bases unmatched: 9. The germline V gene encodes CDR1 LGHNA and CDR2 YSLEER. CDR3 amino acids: CASSQDVGAGGYEKLFF. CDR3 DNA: TGCGCCAGCAGCCAAGATGTAGGAGCAGGGGGCTATGAAAAACTGTTTTTT.

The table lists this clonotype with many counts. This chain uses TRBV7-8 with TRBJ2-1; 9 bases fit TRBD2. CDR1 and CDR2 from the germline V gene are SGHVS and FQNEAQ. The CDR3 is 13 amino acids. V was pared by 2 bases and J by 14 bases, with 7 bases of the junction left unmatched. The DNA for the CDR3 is TGTGCCAGCAGCTTAAAGCGGGGGGCCCTAAAGTTCTTC. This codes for CASSLKRGALKFF.

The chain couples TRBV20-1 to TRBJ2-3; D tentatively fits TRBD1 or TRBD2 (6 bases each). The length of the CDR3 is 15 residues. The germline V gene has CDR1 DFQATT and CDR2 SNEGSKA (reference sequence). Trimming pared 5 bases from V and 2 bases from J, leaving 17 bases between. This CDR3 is CSAEEEGDPTDTQYF. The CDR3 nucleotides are TGCAGTGCTGAGGAGGAGGGGGACCCCACAGATACGCAGTATTTT.

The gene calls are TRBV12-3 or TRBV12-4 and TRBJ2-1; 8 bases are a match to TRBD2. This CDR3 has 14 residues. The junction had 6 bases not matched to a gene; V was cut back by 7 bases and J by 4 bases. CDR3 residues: CASTSGGVYNEQFF. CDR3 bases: TGTGCCAGCACTTCGGGGGGGGTTTACAATGAGCAGTTCTTC.

The CDR3 DNA sequence: TGTGCCAGCAGCGTAGCCCCGGACAGACTTAGCTACGAGCAGTACTTC. Its translation: CASSVAPDRLSYEQYF. V usage is TRBV9 and J usage is TRBJ2-7, with a weak D call TRBD1 (6 bases). Germline V gene lookup returns CDR1 SGDLS and CDR2 YYNGEE. Trimming removed 0 bases at V and 3 bases at J, with 16 bases between. The CDR3 length is 16 residues.

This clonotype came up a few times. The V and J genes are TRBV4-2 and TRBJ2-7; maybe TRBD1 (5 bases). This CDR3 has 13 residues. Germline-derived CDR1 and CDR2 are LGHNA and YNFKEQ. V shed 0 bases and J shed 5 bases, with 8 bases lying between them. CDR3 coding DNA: TGTGCCAGCAGCCAAGAACAGGCCAACGAGCAGTACTTC. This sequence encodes CASSQEQANEQYF.

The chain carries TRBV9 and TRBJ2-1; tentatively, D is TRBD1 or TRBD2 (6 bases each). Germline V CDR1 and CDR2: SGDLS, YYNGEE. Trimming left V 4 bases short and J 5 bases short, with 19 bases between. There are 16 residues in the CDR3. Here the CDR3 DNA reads TGTGCCAGCAGCCAAATTCAGGGGAGGCGAGACAATGAGCAGTTCTTC. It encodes CASSQIQGRRDNEQFF. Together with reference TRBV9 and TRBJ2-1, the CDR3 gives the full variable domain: DSGVTQTPKHLITATGQRVTLRCSPRSGDLSVYWYQQSLDQGLQFLIQYYNGEERAKGNILERFSAQQFPDLHSELNLSSLELGDSALYFCASSQIQGRRDNEQFFGPGTRLTVL.

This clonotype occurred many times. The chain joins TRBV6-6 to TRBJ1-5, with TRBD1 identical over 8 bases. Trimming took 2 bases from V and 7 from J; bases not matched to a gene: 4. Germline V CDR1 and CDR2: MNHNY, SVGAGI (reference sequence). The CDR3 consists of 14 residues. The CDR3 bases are TGTGCCAGCAGTTACGGACAGGGAGGCCAGCCCCAGCATTTT. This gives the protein CASSYGQGGQPQHF.

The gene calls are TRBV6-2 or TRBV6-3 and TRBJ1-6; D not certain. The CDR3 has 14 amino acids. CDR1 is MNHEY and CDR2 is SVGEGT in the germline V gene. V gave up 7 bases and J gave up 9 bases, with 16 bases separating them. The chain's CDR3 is CASNTRSRSSPLHF. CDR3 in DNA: TGTGCCAGCAACACAAGAAGTCGAAGTTCACCCCTCCACTTT.